The clone carrying this T cell receptor (beta chain) was observed many times. This sample was included in a study of T cells after yellow fever vaccination. Study-wide results and caveats: Among primary-vaccination clones, most reappeared after the booster, at around 97% for CD4 and 88% for CD8.

TCRdb reprocessed the 5' RACE reads via MiXCR and lists one record per CDR3 protein. The sample carries more than 50,000 distinct CDR3 sequences, 5.7% recorded once. Here the sequenced sample was PBMCs, either bulk or a sorted T-cell subset (CD4+, CD8+, memory, or dextramer-sorted; not recorded which), taken on the day of the yellow fever booster vaccination. The receptor's source is a man aged 18 to 30 who received the YFV17D yellow fever vaccine.

In nucleotides, the CDR3 is TGCAGCGTTGAAGCGGTCGGTGGGGACAGACCCTCTGGGGCCAACGTCCTGACTTTC. Amino acid sequence: CSVEAVGGDRPSGANVLTF. The chain links TRBV29-1 to TRBJ2-6, with 7 bases identical to TRBD1. V was clipped by 1 base and J by 0 bases; unmatched bases: 12. Germline loops: CDR1 SQVTM, CDR2 ANQGSEA. The CDR3 sequence is 19 residues long.